This T cell receptor (beta chain) is drawn from a study of blood T cell repertoires in COVID-19. The data were produced by immunoSEQ multiplex PCR, yet TCRdb's version contains in-frame clones alone and is incomplete. The table lists roughly 300,000 clones, 80% to 95% of them singletons, with 18% in the top ten. V was clipped by 4 bases and J by 2 bases, with 12 bases between them. CDR3 length equals 14 residues. Germline CDR1 MNHEY, CDR2 SVGEGT. Ages ranged from about 18 to 89 years, with residence in fewer than 25 US areas. Cohort allocation depended upon clinical history that participants reported. The recovered donors of Cohort 3 showed two negative PCRs, clearance, or symptom resolution.

The chain links TRBV6-2 or TRBV6-3 to TRBJ2-7; D possibly corresponds to TRBD2 (6 bases). The sequenced sample was PBMCs or T cells enriched from blood (not recorded which). The sequence came from a woman in her 30s who had recovered from COVID-19. The CDR3 DNA is TGTGCCAGCAGTTTTCCGACTAGTCCCTACGAGCAGTACTTC. As protein: CASSFPTSPYEQYF.